This paragraph covers one T cell receptor beta chain sequence. The entry originates in a study of T cell repertoires in ileal Crohn's disease. Turning to the study itself: Patients had a median roughly 8-year disease duration, and over 30% were active smokers.

Libraries were prepared by immunoSEQ multiplex PCR; TCRdb keeps only in-frame clonotypes and omits some of them. The repertoire has approximately 6,300 clones, roughly 83% of them found once; the top ten carry over 15%. CDR1 SGHNT and CDR2 YYREEE come from the germline V gene (reference sequence). Trimming removed 2 bases from V and 5 bases from J, with 16 bases in between. This CDR3 is 15 amino acids long. Included were adult ileal or ileocolonic Crohn's patients indicated for ileocolonic resection. V gene TRBV5-4 combines with J gene TRBJ2-5; the D gene is possibly TRBD1 (6 bases). Sequenced: ileal tissue. The source of this sequence is an adult with Crohn's disease. Here the CDR3 DNA reads TGTGCCAGCAGCTTTAGTGTCGCAGGGGCGGAGACCCAGTACTTC. Amino acid sequence: CASSFSVAGAETQYF.